This TCR beta chain stems from a study of blood T cell repertoires in COVID-19. Sequencing was performed with immunoSEQ multiplex PCR; in TCRdb, only in-frame clones are kept and a portion is missing. The sample holds around 300,000 clones; less than 90% are singletons and the top ten take about 3%. Adults between roughly 18 and 95 years of age took part from about two dozen US areas. The table lists this clone with a count of one. The V segment lost 8 bases and the J segment 3 bases; nucleotides outside the gene matches: 9. The CDR3 is 15 residues long. CDR1 MDHEN and CDR2 SYDVKM come from the germline V gene.

Sequencing used PBMCs or T cells enriched from blood (not recorded which). The V gene is TRBV28, the J gene TRBJ2-1; 8 positions agree with TRBD2. The clonotype comes from a woman aged 45-59 years who had recovered from COVID-19. The CDR3 loop reads CASQGYSGSYNEQFF. The CDR3 nucleotides read TGTGCCAGCCAGGGGTACAGCGGGAGCTACAATGAGCAGTTCTTC. Supplemented by reference TRBV28 and TRBJ2-1, the full variable domain reads DVKVTQSSRYLVKRTGEKVFLECVQDMDHENMFWYRQDPGLGLRLIYFSYDVKMKEKGDIPEGYSVSREKKERFSLILESASTNQTSMYLCASQGYSGSYNEQFFGPGTRLTVL.